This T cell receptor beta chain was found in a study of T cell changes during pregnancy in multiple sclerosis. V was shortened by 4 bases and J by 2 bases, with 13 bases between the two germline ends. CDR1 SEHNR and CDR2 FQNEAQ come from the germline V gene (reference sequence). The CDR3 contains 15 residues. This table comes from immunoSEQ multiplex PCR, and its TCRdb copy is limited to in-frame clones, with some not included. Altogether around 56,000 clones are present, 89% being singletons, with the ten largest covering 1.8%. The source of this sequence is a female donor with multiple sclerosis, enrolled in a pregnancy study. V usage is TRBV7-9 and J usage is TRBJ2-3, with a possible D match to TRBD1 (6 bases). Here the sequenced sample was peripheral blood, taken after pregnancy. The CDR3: CASSSRDTLTDTQYF. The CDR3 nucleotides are TGTGCCAGCAGCTCCCGGGACACACTCACAGATACGCAGTATTTT.